Following are 10 T cell receptor beta chains from one sample sequenced in a study of cytomegalovirus exposure and HLA in healthy donors. The PCR was carried out with 60 Vbeta primers and 13 Jbeta primers. The assay was immunoSEQ multiplex PCR, and TCRdb's table has in-frame clones only and misses some. This repertoire shows about 120,000 clones, over 65% found once; its top ten account for roughly 12%. Sequencing used PBMCs. These receptors all stem from a man aged 25 to 40 in good health and CMV-seropositive.

The chain's CDR3 is CSVRAQEGRNSFLSTDTQYF. CDR3 nucleotides: TGCAGCGTTCGCGCCCAGGAGGGAAGAAACAGCTTCCTTAGCACAGATACGCAGTATTTT. V gene TRBV29-1 combines with J gene TRBJ2-3; D may be TRBD2 (6 bases). In germline, CDR1 is SQVTM, CDR2 ANQGSEA. V was cut by 5 bases and J by 0 bases, with 30 bases left in between. CDR3 length: 20 residues.

J is TRBJ2-7 and V is TRBV28; TRBD1 is a possible D gene (6 bases). Trimming took off 7 bases at V and 5 bases at J, with 15 bases between the two ends. This CDR3 contains 13 residues. Germline CDR1 is MDHEN and CDR2 is SYDVKM. The CDR3 coding sequence is TGTGCCAGCAATCCGGCACAGGGTAACGAGCAGTACTTC. Amino acid sequence: CASNPAQGNEQYF. The full variable domain, with the rest looked up from reference TRBV28 and TRBJ2-7, is DVKVTQSSRYLVKRTGEKVFLECVQDMDHENMFWYRQDPGLGLRLIYFSYDVKMKEKGDIPEGYSVSREKKERFSLILESASTNQTSMYLCASNPAQGNEQYFGPGTRLTVT.

This chain connects TRBV7-2 to TRBJ1-2; 7 positions agree with TRBD1. With V trimmed by 5 bases and J by 3 bases, 6 bases remained unmatched. The CDR3 extends over 14 amino acids. In germline, CDR1 is SGHTA, CDR2 FQGNSA. The CDR3 DNA sequence: TGTGCCAGCAGCACCGACAGGGACGACTATGGCTACACCTTC. Protein: CASSTDRDDYGYTF.

The chain is built from TRBV6-5 and TRBJ2-5; 10 bases match TRBD2. The germline V gene encodes CDR1 MNHEY and CDR2 SVGAGI. The CDR3 consists of 16 residues. V shed 1 base, J shed 4 bases, and the junction held 6 bases outside the gene matches. CDR3 sequence reads: CASSYFSGGRIETQYF. CDR3 DNA sequence: TGTGCCAGCAGTTACTTTAGCGGGGGGCGGATAGAGACCCAGTACTTC.

The chain uses TRBV7-9 and TRBJ1-1; 9 bases agree with TRBD1. Germline CDR1 reads SEHNR; CDR2 reads FQNEAQ (reference sequence). The J segment lost 3 bases and the V segment lost 6 bases, leaving 8 bases of the junction unmatched. The length of the CDR3 is 15 residues. CDR3 residues: CASRATGGTYTEAFF. CDR3 coding DNA: TGTGCCAGCAGAGCCACAGGGGGCACGTACACTGAAGCTTTCTTT.

The chain is built from TRBV19 and TRBJ1-6; no firm D call. Germline V gene data show CDR1 as LNHDA and CDR2 as SQIVND (reference sequence). V was trimmed by 2 bases and J by 7 bases, leaving 12 bases between them. The CDR3 extends over 15 amino acids. The CDR3, as DNA: TGTGCCAGTAGTATACAGACCGGAGTCAATTCACCCCTCCACTTT. Translation: CASSIQTGVNSPLHF.

The chain employs TRBV7-3 and TRBJ2-4; weak D call: TRBD2 (5 bases). Germline V gene data show CDR1 as SGHTA and CDR2 as FQGTGA. CDR3 length: 15 amino acids. The ends were cut back, 0 bases at V and 1 base at J, with 7 bases in the middle. The DNA for the CDR3 is TGTGCCAGCAGCTTAACGACGGGGGCCAAAAACATTCAGTACTTC. Translation: CASSLTTGAKNIQYF.

V usage is TRBV7-9 and J usage is TRBJ1-6; D gene ambiguous. Germline V lookup: CDR1 SEHNR, CDR2 FQNEAQ (reference sequence). CDR3 length equals 13 residues. V shed 7 bases and J shed 13 bases, with 17 bases lying between them. The CDR3 sequence is CASTVRGLGPLHF. CDR3 coding DNA: TGTGCCAGCACCGTCCGGGGATTAGGTCCCCTCCACTTT.

The chain is built from TRBV5-6 and TRBJ2-5; a possible D gene is TRBD1 (5 bases). This CDR3 is 14 amino acids long. Germline CDR1 reads SGHDT; CDR2 reads YYEEEE. Trimming pared 0 bases from V and 1 base from J, leaving 7 bases between. CDR3 bases: TGTGCCAGCAGCTTGGCAGGGATCCAAGAGACCCAGTACTTC. Encoded protein: CASSLAGIQETQYF.

The rearrangement joins TRBV18 to TRBJ2-3, with a tentative D call TRBD2 (6 bases). Per germline, CDR1 KGHSH and CDR2 LQKENI. V dropped 3 bases and J dropped 3 bases, with 16 bases sitting between them. This CDR3 has 16 residues. CDR3 nucleotide sequence: TGTGCCAGCTCACCGCTAGTAGAAGGGAGGACAGATACGCAGTATTTT. Its translation: CASSPLVEGRTDTQYF.